These 23 T cell receptor beta chains share one sample of origin, sequenced in a study of radiation and T cells in renal cell carcinoma. Specified time point: blood 4 weeks post-SBRT, at nephrectomy. Treatment of the sample: 15 Gy SBRT to primary tumor, nephrectomy 4 weeks later. Using immunoSEQ multiplex PCR, the repertoire was profiled, and TCRdb retains in-frame clones only, with some absent. This table has roughly 170,000 clones, roughly 90% appearing once. Sample: blood, taken from a patient whose treatment included radiotherapy and nephrectomy. The receptors shown here come from a woman between 50 and 59 years old with renal cell carcinoma.

The CDR3 DNA reads TGTGCCAGCAGCCGACAGGGCACTGAAGCTTTCTTT. Translation gives CASSRQGTEAFF. The V gene is TRBV4-2, the J gene TRBJ1-1, with 7 nucleotides matching TRBD1. The CDR3 length is 12 residues. The germline CDR1 and CDR2 sequences are LGHNA and YNFKEQ. With V trimmed by 4 bases and J by 4 bases, 0 bases remained unmatched.

The V and J genes are TRBV10-3 and TRBJ1-1; D remains ambiguous. In germline, CDR1 is ENHRY, CDR2 SYGVKD. This CDR3 region has 14 residues. The V end lost 1 base, the J end lost 8 bases, and 14 bases lay between the germline ends. The CDR3 reads CAISEWGTRVEAFF. The CDR3 DNA reads TGTGCCATCAGTGAGTGGGGAACGAGGGTAGAAGCTTTCTTT.

This clone was observed once. The chain joins TRBV6-5 to TRBJ2-7; tentative D call: TRBD1 (6 bases). Germline CDR1 and CDR2: MNHEY and SVGAGI. This CDR3 region has 14 residues. V was shortened by 6 bases and J by 3 bases, with 15 bases between the two germline ends. The CDR3 DNA sequence: TGTGCCAGCAGCCCGCGGACCAGGGGCTACGAGCAGTACTTC. It is translated as CASSPRTRGYEQYF.

This sequence joins TRBV5-1 and TRBJ2-2, with 7 bases that match TRBD1. CDR1 and CDR2 from the germline V gene are SGHRS and YFSETQ. CDR3 length equals 15 residues. Trimming cost V 4 bases and J 1 base; bases outside gene matches: 4. CDR3 in amino acids: CASSQDRRNTGELFF. Written as DNA, the CDR3 is TGCGCCAGCAGCCAGGACAGGCGGAACACCGGGGAGCTGTTTTTT.

This chain uses TRBV28 with TRBJ1-2; a possible D gene is TRBD1 (5 bases). Germline loops: CDR1 MDHEN, CDR2 SYDVKM. The V gene lost 6 bases and the J gene lost 4 bases, with 15 bases spanning the gap. CDR3 length: 14 amino acids. DNA for the CDR3: TGTGCCAGCAGGAAAAGACAGTTTTTCTATGGCTACACCTTC. Translation gives CASRKRQFFYGYTF.

This chain links TRBV5-1 with TRBJ1-1; D gene unclear. Trimming pared 6 bases from V and 1 base from J, leaving 10 bases between. The CDR3 consists of 13 residues. Germline loops: CDR1 SGHRS, CDR2 YFSETQ. In nucleotides, the CDR3 is TGCGCCAGCAAGCAGGACCCGAACACTGAAGCTTTCTTT. Translated, it gives CASKQDPNTEAFF.

V gene TRBV5-1 combines with J gene TRBJ1-1, with TRBD1 matching over 7 bases. The CDR3 is 15 amino acids. V shed 4 bases, J shed 0 bases, and the junction held 6 bases outside the gene matches. Per the germline V gene, CDR1 is SGHRS and CDR2 is YFSETQ. CDR3 nucleotides: TGCGCCAGCAGCAGCCTACAGGGGATGAACACTGAAGCTTTCTTT. Encoded protein: CASSSLQGMNTEAFF. The whole variable domain, remainder taken from reference TRBV5-1 and TRBJ1-1, is KAGVTQTPRYLIKTRGQQVTLSCSPISGHRSVSWYQQTPGQGLQFLFEYFSETQRNKGNFPGRFSGRQFSNSRSEMNVSTLELGDSALYLCASSSLQGMNTEAFFGQGTRLTVV.

The chain is built from TRBV4-1 and TRBJ1-1; no firm D call. Germline-derived CDR1 and CDR2 are MGHRA and YSYEKL. This CDR3 has 14 amino acids. Trimming took 3 bases from V and 0 from J, leaving 8 bases between them. CDR3 amino acids: CASSQWPMNTEAFF. DNA for the CDR3: TGCGCCAGCAGCCAGTGGCCCATGAACACTGAAGCTTTCTTT.

The rearrangement uses TRBV7-8 and TRBJ2-6; D gene ambiguous. This CDR3 is 14 amino acids long. The germline gives CDR1 SGHVS, CDR2 FQNEAQ. Trimming took off 5 bases at V and 2 bases at J, with 7 bases between the two ends. CDR3 protein: CASSRSTGANVLTF. In nucleotides, the CDR3 is TGTGCCAGCAGCCGTTCCACTGGGGCCAACGTCCTGACTTTC. The variable domain in full, with the rest retrieved from reference TRBV7-8 and TRBJ2-6, is GAGVSQSPRYKVAKRGQDVALRCDPISGHVSLFWYQQALGQGPEFLTYFQNEAQLDKSGLPSDRFFAERPEGSVSTLKIQRTQQEDSAVYLCASSRSTGANVLTFGAGSRLTVL.

There are a few counts of this clone. This chain uses TRBV6-5 with TRBJ1-1; D might be TRBD1 (5 bases). This CDR3 spans 12 amino acids. Germline V gene sequence: CDR1 MNHEY, CDR2 SVGAGI. The ends were cut back, 2 bases at V and 7 bases at J, with 8 bases in the middle. CDR3 sequence: CASSYGGLEAFF. Written as DNA, the CDR3 is TGTGCCAGCAGTTACGGGGGTCTTGAAGCTTTCTTT.

This chain's CDR3 is CASSFIYTGPYGYTF. The CDR3 DNA is TGTGCCAGCAGCTTTATCTATACGGGGCCCTATGGCTACACCTTC. The V gene is TRBV5-6, the J gene TRBJ1-2; D is possibly TRBD1 (5 bases). The CDR3 totals 15 residues. Germline CDR1 reads SGHDT; CDR2 reads YYEEEE. Trimming shortened V by 2 bases and J by 4 bases, and 15 bases separated the two germline ends.

The chain is built from TRBV29-1 and TRBJ1-2; 10 positions agree with TRBD1. The CDR3 covers 12 residues. Trimming cost V 6 bases and J 8 bases; bases outside gene matches: 6. Germline lookup yields CDR1 SQVTM and CDR2 ANQGSEA. For the CDR3, the DNA is TGCAGCGTAGGGACAGGGGACCTGGGCTACACCTTC. Translated, it gives CSVGTGDLGYTF.

This sequence joins TRBV2 and TRBJ1-1; D possibly corresponds to TRBD1 (6 bases). The CDR3 consists of 16 residues. Looked up from germline, CDR1 is SNHLY and CDR2 is FYNNEI. The V end was cut by 6 bases, the J end by 1 base, with 18 bases between. CDR3 residues: CASRNRVQQGNTEAFF. CDR3 DNA: TGTGCCAGCAGGAACAGGGTCCAACAAGGGAACACTGAAGCTTTCTTT.

The V gene is TRBV7-8, the J gene TRBJ2-4; no definite D call. V was trimmed by 5 bases and J by 2 bases, leaving 10 bases between them. The CDR3 extends over 14 amino acids. Germline V gives CDR1 SGHVS, CDR2 FQNEAQ. The DNA for the CDR3 is TGTGCCAGCAGCCCAGGCTGGACCAAAAACATTCAGTACTTC. Translated, it gives CASSPGWTKNIQYF.

The genes are TRBV4-1 and TRBJ1-4, with TRBD1 as a possible D gene (5 bases). Germline V gene sequence: CDR1 MGHRA, CDR2 YSYEKL. This CDR3 has 17 amino acids. V shed 1 base and J shed 5 bases, with 17 bases lying between them. The CDR3 region has the DNA TGCGCCAGCAGCCAAGGGAACCTCGGGACGGGGAATGAAAAACTGTTTTTT. This gives the protein CASSQGNLGTGNEKLFF.

The CDR3, as DNA: TGCGCCAGTCTCGACACAGATACGCAGTATTTT. It is translated as CASLDTDTQYF. J is TRBJ2-3 and V is TRBV4-1, with no clear D. The V and J ends lost 9 bases and 2 bases respectively, with 6 bases between them. The CDR3 has 11 amino acids. Germline CDR1 MGHRA, CDR2 YSYEKL.

The chain carries TRBV7-6 and TRBJ1-5; no firm D call. The V and J ends lost 1 base and 0 bases respectively, with 7 bases between them. Germline V gene lookup returns CDR1 SGHVS and CDR2 FNYEAQ. There are 15 residues in the CDR3. The CDR3, as DNA: TGTGCCAGCAGCTTAGTAGGGAGTAGCAATCAGCCCCAGCATTTT. Amino acids: CASSLVGSSNQPQHF.

V usage is TRBV7-2 and J usage is TRBJ1-2; D possibly corresponds to TRBD1 (5 bases). The ends were cut back, 1 base at V and 4 bases at J, with 19 bases in the middle. The CDR3 has 17 residues. Germline V CDR1 and CDR2: SGHTA, FQGNSA. The CDR3 DNA reads TGTGCCAGCAGCTTAGGGGGCGGTTCAGGGTCGGCCTATGGCTACACCTTC. Translation gives CASSLGGGSGSAYGYTF.

This chain uses TRBV4-1 with TRBJ1-2; D unresolved. V gave up 0 bases and J gave up 4 bases, with 9 bases separating them. Germline CDR1 and CDR2: MGHRA and YSYEKL. The CDR3 has 14 amino acids. The CDR3 here is CASSQDSGLYGYTF. CDR3 sequence (DNA): TGCGCCAGCAGCCAAGATTCCGGACTCTATGGCTACACCTTC.

The CDR3, as DNA: TGTGCCGCCGGACAGGGAATGAACACTGAAGCTTTCTTT. This codes for CAAGQGMNTEAFF. The gene calls are TRBV10-3 and TRBJ1-1; 8 positions agree with TRBD1. This CDR3 comprises 13 residues. V lost 11 bases and J lost 0; bases outside the gene matches: 5. Germline CDR1 ENHRY, CDR2 SYGVKD.

This sequence joins TRBV5-4 and TRBJ1-2; no firm D call. V was cut by 0 bases and J by 4 bases, with 10 bases left in between. The CDR3 length is 14 residues. Germline V CDR1 and CDR2: SGHNT, YYREEE (reference sequence). The CDR3 is CASSLGETVYGYTF. The CDR3 region has the DNA TGTGCCAGCAGCTTGGGCGAAACTGTCTATGGCTACACCTTC. Full variable domain (remainder filled in from reference TRBV5-4 and TRBJ1-2): ETGVTQSPTHLIKTRGQQVTLRCSSQSGHNTVSWYQQALGQGPQFIFQYYREEENGRGNFPPRFSGLQFPNYSSELNVNALELDDSALYLCASSLGETVYGYTFGSGTRLTVV.

The chain recombines TRBV30 with TRBJ2-2, with D perhaps matching TRBD1 (5 bases). Trimming left V 4 bases short and J 6 bases short, with 6 bases between. Germline CDR1 reads GTSNPN; CDR2 reads SVGIG (reference sequence). CDR3 length equals 11 residues. The CDR3 protein is CAWIQAGELFF. CDR3 coding DNA: TGTGCCTGGATACAGGCCGGGGAGCTGTTTTTT.

To note about this clone: The same CDR3 can be traced to other DNA sequences in this sample. The rearrangement uses TRBV2 and TRBJ2-7; 10 positions match TRBD1. The junction had 7 bases not matched to a gene; V was cut back by 6 bases and J by 2 bases. CDR1 SNHLY and CDR2 FYNNEI come from the germline V gene. The CDR3 runs to 15 residues. The CDR3 DNA follows: TGTGCCAGCAGCGATCGGACAGGGGGGGCCTACGAGCAGTACTTC. Translated, it gives CASSDRTGGAYEQYF.